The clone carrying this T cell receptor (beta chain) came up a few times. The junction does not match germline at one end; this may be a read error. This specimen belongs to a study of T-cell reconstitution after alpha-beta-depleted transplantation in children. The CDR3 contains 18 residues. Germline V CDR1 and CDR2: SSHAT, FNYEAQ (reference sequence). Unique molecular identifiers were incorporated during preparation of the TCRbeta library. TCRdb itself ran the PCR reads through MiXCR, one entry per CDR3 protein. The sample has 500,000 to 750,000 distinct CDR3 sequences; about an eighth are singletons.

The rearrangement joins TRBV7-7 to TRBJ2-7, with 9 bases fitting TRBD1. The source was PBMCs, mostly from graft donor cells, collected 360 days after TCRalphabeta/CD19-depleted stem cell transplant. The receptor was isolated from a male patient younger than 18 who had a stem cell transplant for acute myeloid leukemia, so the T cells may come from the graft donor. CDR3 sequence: CASSSRTGVDGGTYEQYF. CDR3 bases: TGTGCTAGCAGCTCAAGGACAGGGGTCGACGGGGGAACCTACGAGCAGTACTTC. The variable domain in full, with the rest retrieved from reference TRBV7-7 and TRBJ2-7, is GAGVSQSPRYKVTKRGQDVTLRCDPISSHATLYWYQQALGQGPEFLTYFNYEAQPDKSGLPSDRFSAERPEGSISTLTIQRTEQRDSAMYRCASSSRTGVDGGTYEQYFGPGTRLTVT.